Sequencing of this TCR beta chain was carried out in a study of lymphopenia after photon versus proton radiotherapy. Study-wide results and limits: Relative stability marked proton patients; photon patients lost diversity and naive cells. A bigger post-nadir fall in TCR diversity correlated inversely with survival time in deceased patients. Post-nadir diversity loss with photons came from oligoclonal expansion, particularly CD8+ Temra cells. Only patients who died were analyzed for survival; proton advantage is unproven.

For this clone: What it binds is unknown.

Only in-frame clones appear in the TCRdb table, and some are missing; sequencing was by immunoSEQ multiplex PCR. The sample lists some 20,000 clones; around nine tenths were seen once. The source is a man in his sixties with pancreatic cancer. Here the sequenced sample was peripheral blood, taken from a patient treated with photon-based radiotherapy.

This chain's CDR3 is CASSRALGRNTEAFF. CDR3 coding DNA: TGTGCCAGTAGCCGGGCTCTTGGGAGGAACACTGAAGCTTTCTTT. This chain connects TRBV19 to TRBJ1-1; unclear D gene. The CDR3 covers 15 residues. From germline, CDR1 is LNHDA and CDR2 SQIVND (reference sequence). V was shortened by 6 bases and J by 1 base, with 15 bases between the two germline ends. The full variable domain, rest sourced from reference TRBV19 and TRBJ1-1, is DGGITQSPKYLFRKEGQNVTLSCEQNLNHDAMYWYRQDPGQGLRLIYYSQIVNDFQKGDIAEGYSVSREKKESFPLTVTSAQKNPTAFYLCASSRALGRNTEAFFGQGTRLTVV.